The clone carrying this TCR beta chain was seen many times. Genomic DNA yielded TCR beta CDR3, amplified by two-round multiplex PCR. First-round PCR used primers specific to each TRBV and TRBJ gene. TCRdb redid the calling of the multiplex PCR reads with MiXCR, one entry per CDR3 protein. The top ten clones hold approximately 67% of a sample with about 25,000 distinct CDR3 sequences, around 36% of them seen once. This record comes from a study of prognosis after radiotherapy for stage I lung cancer. The germline V gene encodes CDR1 MGHDK and CDR2 SYGVNS. V lost 7 bases, J lost 5 bases, and 4 bases stayed unmatched. The CDR3 is 13 residues long.

The sequence derives from a donor aged 50 or older with non-small cell lung cancer. The sample here was PBMCs, taken before or after stereotactic body radiation therapy (not recorded which). The chain combines TRBV25-1 with TRBJ2-5; 10 bases map to TRBD1. Here the CDR3 reads CASTTGGAETQYF. The CDR3, as DNA: TGTGCCAGCACGACAGGGGGCGCGGAGACCCAGTACTTC.